Listed below are T cell receptor beta chains from one sample, sequenced in a study of blood T cell repertoires in COVID-19. Repertoires were generated with immunoSEQ multiplex PCR, while TCRdb's copy carries only in-frame clones and drops some. The sample shows fewer than 200,000 clones, 88% of them seen only once. The sample consisted of peripheral blood. The receptors shown here come from a man between 60 and 75 years old with acute or convalescent COVID-19. Both conserved end residues are part of each CDR3. Each record gives: J gene, D gene, V gene, clone size, CDR3 protein, CDR3 DNA. A D gene is named only where the DNA matches it firmly. The listing skips clone size in some rows; elsewhere it reads once, few, many or a size class.

TRBJ1-2 | - | TRBV11-2 | - | CASSLDPTFSYYTF | TGTGCCAGCAGCTTAGATCCGACTTTCAGTTACTACACCTTC
TRBJ2-3 | TRBD2 | TRBV30 | - | CAWSAPGLAGGSTDTQYF | TGTGCCTGGAGTGCCCCGGGACTAGCGGGGGGGAGCACAGATACGCAGTATTTT
TRBJ2-1 | TRBD2 | TRBV14 | many | CASSKDLAGGSASYNEQFF | TGTGCCAGCAGCAAGGATCTAGCGGGGGGGTCGGCCTCCTACAATGAGCAGTTCTTC
TRBJ1-1 | - | TRBV10-2 | - | CASRMGRGMNTEAFF | TGCGCCAGCAGAATGGGCCGAGGGATGAACACTGAAGCTTTCTTT
TRBJ2-7 | - | TRBV25-1 | - | CASSEVGEHYEQYF | TGTGCCAGCAGTGAAGTCGGTGAGCATTACGAGCAGTACTTC
TRBJ2-4 | TRBD2 | TRBV12-5 | few | CASGLVLAGVAGLAKNIQYF | TGTGCTAGTGGTTTAGTACTAGCGGGAGTCGCAGGATTAGCCAAAAACATTCAGTACTTC
TRBJ1-2 | - | TRBV5-8 | - | CASSLGRLYGYTF | TGTGCCAGCAGCTTGGGGAGGTTGTATGGCTACACCTTC
TRBJ1-1 | - | TRBV11-3 | - | CASSQGGQNTEAFF | TGTGCCAGCAGCCAAGGGGGACAGAACACTGAAGCTTTCTTT
TRBJ1-3 | - | TRBV9 | once | CASSSRARASGNTIYF | TGTGCCAGCAGCTCACGTGCGAGGGCCTCTGGAAACACCATATATTTT
TRBJ2-6 | - | TRBV18 | - | CASSPEEAGANVLTF | TGTGCCAGCTCACCGGAGGAGGCTGGGGCCAACGTCCTGACTTTC
TRBJ2-3 | TRBD2 | TRBV6-5 | - | CASSYSASGITDTQYF | TGTGCCAGCAGTTACTCGGCTAGCGGAATCACAGATACGCAGTATTTT
TRBJ2-7 | - | TRBV7-3 | - | CASAPVQGGYEQYF | TGTGCCAGCGCGCCGGTACAGGGTGGGTACGAGCAGTACTTC
TRBJ1-4 | - | TRBV30 | - | CAWSTPGEGYEKLFF | TGTGCCTGGAGTACCCCAGGAGAGGGCTACGAAAAACTGTTTTTT
TRBJ1-1 | - | TRBV7-3 | few | CASSLLPIGGTEAFF | TGTGCCAGCAGCCTCCTCCCAATCGGGGGTACTGAAGCTTTCTTT